The TCR beta chain described here comes from a study of human T cells and chemical hapten exposure. TCRdb re-analysed the RACE reads in MiXCR, keeping a single row per CDR3 protein. The table lists around 360,000 distinct CDR3 sequences, over 6% of them singletons. Time point of the sample: patch test 2, 6 weeks after DPC sensitization. Described treatment: therapeutic diphenylcyclopropenone sensitization with weekly scalp DPC. Germline assignment: CDR1 MNHNY and CDR2 SVGAGI (reference sequence). Trimming took 5 bases from V and 6 from J; bases not matched to a gene: 10. The CDR3 extends over 16 amino acids. In this sample, this clonotype turned up many times.

The clonotype was recovered from a woman younger than 35 with alopecia areata. Some clones in this sample may be carry-over from other donors' samples. Specimen: whole blood, collected in connection with sensitization to the hapten diphenylcyclopropenone (DPC). The genes are TRBV6-6 and TRBJ1-5; 10 bases agree with TRBD1. DNA of the CDR3: TGTGCCAGCAGTATTACTCCTGGACAGGGGGGTCAGCCCCAGCATTTT. Protein sequence: CASSITPGQGGQPQHF.